The 7 T cell receptor beta chains below were found in one sample sequenced in a study of preoperative IRX-2 immunotherapy in early breast cancer. Sequenced by immunoSEQ multiplex PCR; TCRdb stores in-frame clones only, minus some. Of around 28,000 clones in the sample, around 91% were seen once. Specified treatment: preoperative locoregional IRX-2 cytokine immunotherapy. This material was obtained from a patient treated with IRX-2 immunotherapy. The receptors were sampled from a human donor with breast cancer.

V usage is TRBV7-8 and J usage is TRBJ1-2, with 7 bases lining up with TRBD1. CDR1 is SGHVS, CDR2 FQNEAQ, per germline. After removal of 5 bases from V and 8 bases from J, the junction contained 5 bases not matched to a gene. There are 12 residues in the CDR3. CDR3 loop: CASSRRTGGYTF. DNA for the CDR3: TGTGCCAGCAGCCGCCGGACAGGCGGCTACACCTTC.

The V call is TRBV27, the J call TRBJ2-3; 7 bases align to TRBD1. Trimming at V came to 8 bases and at J to 3 bases, leaving 2 bases not matched to a gene. The CDR3 consists of 12 residues. From germline, CDR1 is MNHEY and CDR2 SMNVEV (reference sequence). The CDR3 DNA follows: TGTGCCAGCTCCAGGGGGACAGATACGCAGTATTTT. This sequence encodes CASSRGTDTQYF.

The V and J genes are TRBV5-1 and TRBJ2-5; 8 bases match TRBD2. This CDR3 has 15 amino acids. V lost 0 bases and J lost 5; bases outside the gene matches: 6. Germline V CDR1 and CDR2: SGHRS, YFSETQ. This CDR3 reads CASSLAGGEEETQYF. The DNA for the CDR3 is TGCGCCAGCAGCTTGGCCGGGGGGGAGGAGGAGACCCAGTACTTC.

The CDR3 sequence is CASSLIGVNSYEQYF. DNA of the CDR3: TGTGCCAGCAGCTTAATTGGGGTTAACTCCTACGAGCAGTACTTC. The V gene is TRBV7-2, the J gene TRBJ2-7; D call uncertain. Trimming took off 2 bases at V and 0 bases at J, with 11 bases between the two ends. The CDR3 contains 15 residues. The germline V gene encodes CDR1 SGHTA and CDR2 FQGNSA.

This chain connects TRBV5-6 to TRBJ2-3, with 11 nucleotides matching TRBD1. The germline V gene encodes CDR1 SGHDT and CDR2 YYEEEE. CDR3 length: 15 residues. After removal of 1 base from V and 4 bases from J, the junction contained 2 bases not matched to a gene. CDR3 DNA sequence: TGTGCCAGCAGCTTGAGGACAGGGGGCCCAGATACGCAGTATTTT. Translated: CASSLRTGGPDTQYF.

The V gene is TRBV5-4, the J gene TRBJ1-1, with D possibly matching TRBD1 (6 bases). Looked up from germline, CDR1 is SGHNT and CDR2 is YYREEE (reference sequence). The CDR3 spans 15 residues. Trimming took off 6 bases at V and 1 base at J, with 16 bases between the two ends. The CDR3 protein is CASTRGGGRNTEAFF. CDR3 in DNA: TGTGCCAGCACCAGGGGAGGGGGAAGGAACACTGAAGCTTTCTTT.

The V call is TRBV7-9, the J call TRBJ2-1; the D is unclear. Germline-derived CDR1 and CDR2 are SEHNR and FQNEAQ (reference sequence). V gave up 5 bases and J gave up 4 bases, with 3 bases separating them. This CDR3 contains 11 residues. The chain's CDR3 is CASSPYNEQFF. The CDR3 DNA reads as TGTGCCAGCAGCCCGTACAATGAGCAGTTCTTC.